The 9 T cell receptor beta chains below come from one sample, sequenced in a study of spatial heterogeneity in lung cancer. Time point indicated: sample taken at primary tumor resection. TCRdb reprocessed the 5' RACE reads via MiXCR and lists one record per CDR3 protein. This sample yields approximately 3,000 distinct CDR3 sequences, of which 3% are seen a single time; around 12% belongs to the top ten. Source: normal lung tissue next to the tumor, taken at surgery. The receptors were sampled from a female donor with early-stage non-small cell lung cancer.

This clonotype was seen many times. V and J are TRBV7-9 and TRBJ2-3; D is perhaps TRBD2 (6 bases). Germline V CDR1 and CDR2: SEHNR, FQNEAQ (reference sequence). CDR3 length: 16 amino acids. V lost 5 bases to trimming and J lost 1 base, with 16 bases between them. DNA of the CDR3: TGTGCCAGCAGCCGGGCCACCGGGACTGGCACAGATACGCAGTATTTT. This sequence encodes CASSRATGTGTDTQYF. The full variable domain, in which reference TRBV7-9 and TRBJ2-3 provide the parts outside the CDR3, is DTGVSQNPRHKITKRGQNVTFRCDPISEHNRLYWYRQTLGQGPEFLTYFQNEAQLEKSRLLSDRFSAERPKGSFSTLEIQRTEQGDSAMYLCASSRATGTGTDTQYFGPGTRLTVL.

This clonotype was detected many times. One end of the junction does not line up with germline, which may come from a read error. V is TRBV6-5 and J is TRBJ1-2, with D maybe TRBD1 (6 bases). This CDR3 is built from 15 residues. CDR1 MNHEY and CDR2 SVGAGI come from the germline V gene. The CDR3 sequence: CASSYGGRDNSGYTF. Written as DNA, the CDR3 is TGTGCCAGCAGTTACGGGGGGCGCGATAACTCTGGCTACACCTTC.

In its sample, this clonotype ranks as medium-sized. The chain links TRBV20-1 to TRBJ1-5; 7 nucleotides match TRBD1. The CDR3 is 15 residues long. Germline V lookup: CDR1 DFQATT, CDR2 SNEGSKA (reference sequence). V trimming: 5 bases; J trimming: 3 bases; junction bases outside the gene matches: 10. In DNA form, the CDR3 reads TGCAGTGCTCGTCGTGGGGACAGTCACAATCAGCCCCAGCATTTT. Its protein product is CSARRGDSHNQPQHF.

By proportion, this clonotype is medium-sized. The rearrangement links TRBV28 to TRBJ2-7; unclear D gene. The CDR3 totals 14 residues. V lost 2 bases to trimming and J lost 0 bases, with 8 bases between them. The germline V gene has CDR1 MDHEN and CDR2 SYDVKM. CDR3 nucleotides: TGTGCCAGCAGTTTAACGGGTAGCTCCTACGAGCAGTACTTC. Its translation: CASSLTGSSYEQYF.

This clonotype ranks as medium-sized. CDR3 nucleotides: TGTGCCAGCAGCCTGGGACAGGGGGCCCCGATGGCTGGCTACACCTTC. Its protein is CASSLGQGAPMAGYTF. The chain joins TRBV9 to TRBJ1-2; TRBD1 matches 12 bases. With V trimmed by 4 bases and J by 7 bases, 11 bases remained unmatched. CDR3 length: 16 amino acids. Germline assignment: CDR1 SGDLS and CDR2 YYNGEE.

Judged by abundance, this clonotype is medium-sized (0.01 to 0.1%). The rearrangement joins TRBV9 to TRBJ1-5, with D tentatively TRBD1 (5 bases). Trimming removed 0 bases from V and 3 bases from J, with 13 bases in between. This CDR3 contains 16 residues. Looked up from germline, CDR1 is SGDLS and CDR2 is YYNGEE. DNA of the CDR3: TGTGCCAGCAGCGTAGCTAGGGGCAGCCCCAATCAGCCCCAGCATTTT. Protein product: CASSVARGSPNQPQHF.

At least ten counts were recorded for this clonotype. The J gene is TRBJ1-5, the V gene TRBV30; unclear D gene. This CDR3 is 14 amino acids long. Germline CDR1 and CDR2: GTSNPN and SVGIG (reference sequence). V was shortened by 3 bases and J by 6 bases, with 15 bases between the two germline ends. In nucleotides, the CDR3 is TGTGCCTGGAGCAAACGGACGGTCGGTCAGCCCCAGCATTTT. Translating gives CAWSKRTVGQPQHF. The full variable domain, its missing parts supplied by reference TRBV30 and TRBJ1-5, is SQTIHQWPATLVQPVGSPLSLECTVEGTSNPNLYWYRQAAGRGLQLLFYSVGIGQISSEVPQNLSASRPQDRQFILSSKKLLLSDSGFYLCAWSKRTVGQPQHFGDGTRLSIL.

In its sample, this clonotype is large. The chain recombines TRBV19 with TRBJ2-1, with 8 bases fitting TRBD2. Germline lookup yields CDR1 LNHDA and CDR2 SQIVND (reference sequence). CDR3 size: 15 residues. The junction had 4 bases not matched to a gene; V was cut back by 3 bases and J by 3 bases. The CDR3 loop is CASSISGGGYNEQFF. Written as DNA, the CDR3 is TGTGCCAGTAGTATTTCGGGGGGGGGCTACAATGAGCAGTTCTTC.

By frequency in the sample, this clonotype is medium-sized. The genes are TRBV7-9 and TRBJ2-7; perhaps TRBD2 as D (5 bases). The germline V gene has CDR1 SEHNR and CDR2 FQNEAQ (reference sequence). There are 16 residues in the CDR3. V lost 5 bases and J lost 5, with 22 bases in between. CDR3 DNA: TGTGCCAGCAGCAAAAGGGCTGCCGGAGGAGTTGACGAGCAGTACTTC. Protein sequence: CASSKRAAGGVDEQYF. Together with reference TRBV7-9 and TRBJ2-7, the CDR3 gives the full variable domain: DTGVSQNPRHKITKRGQNVTFRCDPISEHNRLYWYRQTLGQGPEFLTYFQNEAQLEKSRLLSDRFSAERPKGSFSTLEIQRTEQGDSAMYLCASSKRAAGGVDEQYFGPGTRLTVT.